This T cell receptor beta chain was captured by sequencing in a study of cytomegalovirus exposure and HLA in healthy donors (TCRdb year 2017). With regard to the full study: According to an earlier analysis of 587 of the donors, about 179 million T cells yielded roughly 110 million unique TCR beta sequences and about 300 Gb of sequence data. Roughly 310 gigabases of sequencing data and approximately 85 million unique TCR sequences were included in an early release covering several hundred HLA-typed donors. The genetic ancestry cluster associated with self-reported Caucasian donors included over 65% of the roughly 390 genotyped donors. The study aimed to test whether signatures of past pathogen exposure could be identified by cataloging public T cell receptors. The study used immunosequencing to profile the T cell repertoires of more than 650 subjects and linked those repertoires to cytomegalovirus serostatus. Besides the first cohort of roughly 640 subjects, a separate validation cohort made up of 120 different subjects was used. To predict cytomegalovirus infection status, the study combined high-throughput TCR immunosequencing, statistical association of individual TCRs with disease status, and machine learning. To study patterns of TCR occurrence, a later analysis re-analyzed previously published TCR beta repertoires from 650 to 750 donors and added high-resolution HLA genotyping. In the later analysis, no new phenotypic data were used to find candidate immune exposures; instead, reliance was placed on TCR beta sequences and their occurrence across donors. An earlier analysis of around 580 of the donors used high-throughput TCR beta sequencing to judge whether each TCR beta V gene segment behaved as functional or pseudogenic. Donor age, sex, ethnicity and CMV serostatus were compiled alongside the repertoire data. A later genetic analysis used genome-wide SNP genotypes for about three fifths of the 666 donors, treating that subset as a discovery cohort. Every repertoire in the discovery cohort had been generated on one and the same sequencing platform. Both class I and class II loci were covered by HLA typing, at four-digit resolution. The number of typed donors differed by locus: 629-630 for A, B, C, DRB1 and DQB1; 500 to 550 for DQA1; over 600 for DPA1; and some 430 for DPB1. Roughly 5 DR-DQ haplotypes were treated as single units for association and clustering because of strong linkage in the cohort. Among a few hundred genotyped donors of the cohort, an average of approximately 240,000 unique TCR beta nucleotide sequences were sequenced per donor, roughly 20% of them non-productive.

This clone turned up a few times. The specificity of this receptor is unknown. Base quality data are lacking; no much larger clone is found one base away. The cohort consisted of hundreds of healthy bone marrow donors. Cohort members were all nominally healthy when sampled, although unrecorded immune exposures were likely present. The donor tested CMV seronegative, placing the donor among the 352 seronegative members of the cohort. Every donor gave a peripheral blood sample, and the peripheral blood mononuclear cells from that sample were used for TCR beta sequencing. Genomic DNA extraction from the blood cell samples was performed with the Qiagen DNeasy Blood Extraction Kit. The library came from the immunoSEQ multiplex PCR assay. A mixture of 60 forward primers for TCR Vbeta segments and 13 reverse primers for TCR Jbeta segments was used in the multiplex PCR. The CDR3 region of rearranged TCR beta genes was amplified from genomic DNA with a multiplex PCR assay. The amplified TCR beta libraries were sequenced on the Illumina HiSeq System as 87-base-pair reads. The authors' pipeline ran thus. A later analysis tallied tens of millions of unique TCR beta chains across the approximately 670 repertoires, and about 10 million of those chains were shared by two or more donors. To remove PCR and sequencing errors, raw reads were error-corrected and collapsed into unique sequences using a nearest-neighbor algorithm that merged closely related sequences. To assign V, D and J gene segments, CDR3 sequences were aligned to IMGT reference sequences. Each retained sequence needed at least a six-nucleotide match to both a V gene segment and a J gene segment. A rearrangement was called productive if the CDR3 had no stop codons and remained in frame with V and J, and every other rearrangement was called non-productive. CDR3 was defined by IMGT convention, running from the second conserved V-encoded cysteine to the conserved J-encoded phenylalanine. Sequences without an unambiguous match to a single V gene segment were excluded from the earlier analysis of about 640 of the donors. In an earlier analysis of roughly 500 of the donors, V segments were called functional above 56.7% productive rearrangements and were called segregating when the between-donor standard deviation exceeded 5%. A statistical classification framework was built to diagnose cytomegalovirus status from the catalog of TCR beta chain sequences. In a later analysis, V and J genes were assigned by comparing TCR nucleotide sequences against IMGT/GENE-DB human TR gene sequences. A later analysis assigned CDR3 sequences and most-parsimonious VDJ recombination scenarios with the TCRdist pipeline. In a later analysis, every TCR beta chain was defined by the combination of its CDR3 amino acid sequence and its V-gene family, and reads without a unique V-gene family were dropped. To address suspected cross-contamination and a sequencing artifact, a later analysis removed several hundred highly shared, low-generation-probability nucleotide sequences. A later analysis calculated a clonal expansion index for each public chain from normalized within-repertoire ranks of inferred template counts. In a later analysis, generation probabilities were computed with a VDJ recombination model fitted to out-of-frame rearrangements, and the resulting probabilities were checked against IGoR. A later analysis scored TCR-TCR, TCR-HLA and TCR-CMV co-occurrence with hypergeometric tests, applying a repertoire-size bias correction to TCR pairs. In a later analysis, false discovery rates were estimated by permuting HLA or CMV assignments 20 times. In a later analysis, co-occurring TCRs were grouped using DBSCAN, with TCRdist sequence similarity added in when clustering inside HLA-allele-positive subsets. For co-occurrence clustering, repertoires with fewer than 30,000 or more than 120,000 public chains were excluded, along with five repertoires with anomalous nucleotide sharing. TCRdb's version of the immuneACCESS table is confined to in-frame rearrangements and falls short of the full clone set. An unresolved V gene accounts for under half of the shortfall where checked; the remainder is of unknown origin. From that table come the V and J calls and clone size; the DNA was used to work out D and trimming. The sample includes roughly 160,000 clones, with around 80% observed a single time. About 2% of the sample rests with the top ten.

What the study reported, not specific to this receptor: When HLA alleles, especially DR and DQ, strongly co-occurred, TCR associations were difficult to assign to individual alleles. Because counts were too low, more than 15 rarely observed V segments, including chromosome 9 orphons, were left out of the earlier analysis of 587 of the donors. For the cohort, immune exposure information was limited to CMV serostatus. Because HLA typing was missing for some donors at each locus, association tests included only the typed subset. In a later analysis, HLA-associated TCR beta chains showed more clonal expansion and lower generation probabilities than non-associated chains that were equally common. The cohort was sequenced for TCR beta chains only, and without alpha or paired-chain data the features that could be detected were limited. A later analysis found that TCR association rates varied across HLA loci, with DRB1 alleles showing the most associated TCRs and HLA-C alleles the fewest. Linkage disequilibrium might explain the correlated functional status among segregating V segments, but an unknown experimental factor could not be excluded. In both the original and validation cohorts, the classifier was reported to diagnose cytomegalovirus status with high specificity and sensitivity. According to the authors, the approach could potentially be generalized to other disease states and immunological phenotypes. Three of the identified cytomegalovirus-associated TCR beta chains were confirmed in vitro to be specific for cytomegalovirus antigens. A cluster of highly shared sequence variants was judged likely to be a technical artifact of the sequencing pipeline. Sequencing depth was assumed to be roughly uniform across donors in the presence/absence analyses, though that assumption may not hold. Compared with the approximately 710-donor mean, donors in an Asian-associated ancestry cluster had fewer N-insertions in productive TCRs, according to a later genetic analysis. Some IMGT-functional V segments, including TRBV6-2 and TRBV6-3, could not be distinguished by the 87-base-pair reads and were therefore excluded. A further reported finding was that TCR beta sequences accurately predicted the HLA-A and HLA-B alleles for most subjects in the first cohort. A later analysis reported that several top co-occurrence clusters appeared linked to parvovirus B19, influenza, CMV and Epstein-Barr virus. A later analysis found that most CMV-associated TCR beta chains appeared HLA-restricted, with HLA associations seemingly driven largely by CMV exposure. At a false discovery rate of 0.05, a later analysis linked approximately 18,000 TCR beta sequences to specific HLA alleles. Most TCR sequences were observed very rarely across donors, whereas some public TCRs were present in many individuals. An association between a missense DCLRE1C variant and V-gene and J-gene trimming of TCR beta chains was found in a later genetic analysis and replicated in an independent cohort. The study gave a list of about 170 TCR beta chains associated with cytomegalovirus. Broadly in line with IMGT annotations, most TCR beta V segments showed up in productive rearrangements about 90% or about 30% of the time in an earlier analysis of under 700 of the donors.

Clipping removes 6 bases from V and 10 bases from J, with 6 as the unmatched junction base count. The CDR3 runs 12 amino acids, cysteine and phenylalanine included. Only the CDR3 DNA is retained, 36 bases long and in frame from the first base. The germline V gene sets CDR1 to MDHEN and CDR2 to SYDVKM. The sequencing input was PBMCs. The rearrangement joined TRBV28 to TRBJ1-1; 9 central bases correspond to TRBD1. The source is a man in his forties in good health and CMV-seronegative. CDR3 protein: CASRTGQGGAFF. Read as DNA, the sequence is TGTGCCAGCAGGACGGGACAGGGCGGAGCTTTCTTT.